The entry that follows covers one T cell receptor beta chain sequence. The data derive from a study of blood T cell repertoires in COVID-19. Grouping used clinical history reported by participants in a survey and questionnaire. Each recovered donor of Cohort 3 presented with two negative PCRs, clearance, or symptom resolution. The assay was immunoSEQ multiplex PCR, and TCRdb's table has in-frame clones only and misses some. The data hold over 200,000 clones, with about 85% observed a single time. Germline V CDR1 and CDR2: SQVTM, ANQGSEA. The V and J ends lost 6 bases and 8 bases, in that order; junction bases with no gene match: 12. The CDR3 extends over 13 amino acids.

J is TRBJ1-2 and V is TRBV29-1; TRBD1 aligns across 7 bases. The source of this sequence is a man under 40 who had recovered from COVID-19. The sequencing input was PBMCs or T cells enriched from blood (not recorded which). The CDR3 coding sequence is TGCAGCGTGCGGGGACAGTATGTGGGGGGCTACACCTTC. This translates into CSVRGQYVGGYTF.